Listed below are T cell receptor beta chains from one sample, sequenced in a study of shared clonotypes between healthy human individuals. Using immunoSEQ multiplex PCR, the repertoire was profiled, and TCRdb retains in-frame clones only, with some absent. The profile shows about 2.4 million clones, more than 85% of them singletons. Sequencing input: naive CD4+ T cells from PBMCs. These TCRs come from a man younger than 35 in good health. Some clones in this sample may be carry-over from other donors' samples. Each CDR3 is given with its conserved first and last residue. The D gene is left open where the match is weak. Not all rows give a size; the values are once, few, many and, for expanded clones, a class.

cdr3_aa cdr3_nt j_call cdr3_length d_call v_call clone_size
CASRDRVNTEAFF TGTGCCAGCAGGGACAGGGTCAACACTGAAGCTTTCTTT TRBJ1-1 13 TRBD1 TRBV27 .
CASSHKRLGQGRRDTQYF TGCGCCAGCAGCCACAAACGCCTTGGACAGGGGCGAAGAGATACGCAGTATTTT TRBJ2-3 18 TRBD1 TRBV4-3 .
CASSLISGGPRETQYF TGCGCCAGCAGCCTGATTTCGGGAGGGCCTCGGGAGACCCAGTACTTC TRBJ2-5 16 TRBD2 TRBV5-1 .
CASSPPGRESLAYEQYF TGCGCCAGCAGCCCCCCGGGGCGGGAGTCCCTCGCTTACGAGCAGTACTTC TRBJ2-7 17 TRBD2 TRBV5-1 .
CSPSNTEAFF TGCAGTCCATCAAACACTGAAGCTTTCTTT TRBJ1-1 10 . TRBV20-1 .
CASSQDRWGADNSNQPQHF TGCGCCAGCAGCCAAGATCGGTGGGGGGCAGACAATAGCAATCAGCCCCAGCATTTT TRBJ1-5 19 . TRBV4-1 .
CASRDRGSNQPQHF TGTGCCAGCAGAGACAGGGGCAGCAATCAGCCCCAGCATTTT TRBJ1-5 14 TRBD1 TRBV28 few
CASSIARRADYGYTF TGTGCCAGTAGTATAGCACGGAGAGCCGACTATGGCTACACCTTC TRBJ1-2 15 . TRBV19 .
CASSRLAGAGANVLTF TGTGCCAGCAGTCGTCTAGCGGGAGCTGGGGCCAACGTCCTGACTTTC TRBJ2-6 16 TRBD2 TRBV6-4 .
CASSVDRGGFNEQFF TGTGCCAGCAGTGTCGACAGGGGAGGTTTCAATGAGCAGTTCTTC TRBJ2-1 15 TRBD1 TRBV6-1 .
CASSSTGLNTEAFF TGTGCCAGCAGTTCGACAGGGCTCAACACTGAAGCTTTCTTT TRBJ1-1 14 TRBD1 TRBV28 .
CASSEGDNEKLFF TGTGCCAGCAGTGAAGGGGATAATGAAAAACTGTTTTTT TRBJ1-4 13 . TRBV6-1 .
CASSRRRDSKNIQYF TGTGCCAGCAGTCGAAGGAGGGATTCCAAAAACATTCAGTACTTC TRBJ2-4 15 . TRBV28 .
CSVHQGTDTQYF TGCAGCGTTCATCAGGGCACAGATACGCAGTATTTT TRBJ2-3 12 . TRBV29-1 once
CASRPSSYEQFF TGTGCCAGCAGACCTAGTTCCTATGAGCAGTTCTTC TRBJ2-1 12 . TRBV11-2 .
CASSTPTSGGAQYF TGTGCCAGCAGTACTCCGACTAGCGGGGGTGCCCAGTATTTT TRBJ2-3 14 TRBD2 TRBV28 .
CATSSLYDVEGRETQYF TGTGCCACCAGCAGCCTTTATGATGTTGAGGGACGGGAGACCCAGTACTTC TRBJ2-5 17 . TRBV15 .
CAISDGAGHTEAFF TGTGCCATCAGTGACGGGGCGGGGCACACTGAAGCTTTCTTT TRBJ1-1 14 . TRBV10-3 .
CASSPAERGHEQFF TGTGCCAGCAGCCCCGCCGAGCGGGGGCATGAGCAGTTCTTC TRBJ2-1 14 TRBD2 TRBV5-4 .
CASSSRRGGNTGELFF TGTGCCAGCAGCTCCCGCCGGGGAGGGAACACCGGGGAGCTGTTTTTT TRBJ2-2 16 . TRBV7-9 .
CAGSVNTGGGEQFF TGTGCCGGCAGCGTCAATACCGGGGGCGGTGAGCAGTTCTTC TRBJ2-1 14 . TRBV9 .
CSVERAYEQYF TGCAGCGTTGAGAGGGCCTACGAGCAGTACTTC TRBJ2-7 11 . TRBV29-1 .
CASSLAGSGRAYEQYF TGTGCCAGCAGCTTAGCGGGAAGCGGGAGGGCCTACGAGCAGTACTTC TRBJ2-7 16 TRBD2 TRBV7-2 .
CASSHSGTAGTDTQYF TGTGCCAGCAGCCATTCCGGGACAGCAGGCACAGATACGCAGTATTTT TRBJ2-3 16 TRBD1 TRBV14 .
CASLDYNEQFF TGTGCCAGCTTAGACTACAATGAGCAGTTCTTC TRBJ2-1 11 . TRBV18 .
CSGARGRDEQFF TGCAGCGGAGCGAGGGGTAGGGATGAGCAGTTCTTC TRBJ2-1 12 . TRBV29-1 .
CASSFPSGTDTQYF TGCGCCAGCAGCTTCCCCAGCGGGACAGATACGCAGTATTTT TRBJ2-3 14 . TRBV5-1 .
CASSPVLGGSNQPQHF TGTGCCAGCTCACCAGTTTTGGGGGGTAGCAATCAGCCCCAGCATTTT TRBJ1-5 16 . TRBV18 .
CSARSGGTQYF TGCAGTGCTAGATCGGGGGGCACGCAGTATTTT TRBJ2-3 11 . TRBV20-1 .